Listed here are 18 T cell receptor beta chains from one sample, sequenced in a study of PD-1 blockade in mismatch repair-deficient tumors (dated by TCRdb to about 2017). The library was prepared using the immunoSEQ multiplex PCR assay. TCRdb took this table from immuneACCESS and kept in-frame rearrangements with V and J called. Such tables lack part of the clones; where checked against another copy, unresolved V genes explain under half of the gap, and the rest is unexplained. Present in this sample are under 75,000 clones, about 91% of which were seen just once. The ten largest clones capture approximately 13% of the sample. Sequencing was performed on peripheral blood, taken 52 weeks after starting pembrolizumab. Every receptor here comes from an adult with mismatch repair-deficient cancer.

V usage is TRBV13 and J usage is TRBJ2-1; D possibly corresponds to TRBD2 (5 bases). Trimming pared 1 base from V and 6 bases from J, leaving 19 bases between. The CDR3 length is 17 residues. Germline-derived CDR1 and CDR2 are PRHDT and FYEKMQ (reference sequence). The CDR3 sequence is CASSLEDSWLPSNEQFF. The CDR3, as DNA: TGTGCCAGCAGCTTAGAGGACTCATGGCTACCCTCCAATGAGCAGTTCTTC.

This clone appeared once. The sample holds other DNA sequences that translate to the same CDR3. The chain couples TRBV27 to TRBJ2-2; D call uncertain. Per the germline V gene, CDR1 is MNHEY and CDR2 is SMNVEV (reference sequence). The CDR3 totals 13 residues. With 0 bases removed from V and 4 bases from J, the gap between germline ends came to 3 bases. CDR3 protein: CASSLSGTGELFF. The CDR3 DNA is TGTGCCAGCAGTTTATCGGGCACCGGGGAGCTGTTTTTT.

This clone was recorded only once. This chain connects TRBV25-1 to TRBJ1-3; D might be TRBD1 (6 bases). The V end lost 3 bases, the J end lost 7 bases, and 13 bases lay between the germline ends. The CDR3 runs to 14 residues. Germline V lookup: CDR1 MGHDK, CDR2 SYGVNS. The CDR3 reads CASSDNRVVNTIYF. CDR3 nucleotide sequence: TGTGCCAGCAGTGACAACAGGGTGGTGAACACCATATATTTT.

The rearrangement uses TRBV6-5 and TRBJ2-7; D assignment may be TRBD1 or TRBD2 (5 bases each). The germline V gene encodes CDR1 MNHEY and CDR2 SVGAGI. The CDR3 length is 14 residues. Between the trimmed V and J ends, which lost 4 bases and 4 bases, there was a span of 14 bases. Written as DNA, the CDR3 is TGTGCCAGCAGTTTCGGGCCCTGGGGGTACGAGCAGTACTTC. This gives the protein CASSFGPWGYEQYF.

The chain has TRBV9 and TRBJ2-1; the D call may be TRBD1 or TRBD2 (5 bases each). Germline CDR1 and CDR2: SGDLS and YYNGEE. The CDR3 spans 17 residues. V lost 5 bases to trimming and J lost 0 bases, with 18 bases between them. Here the CDR3 DNA reads TGTGCCAGCAGTGGTGCCGGGACCTACGGCTCCTACAATGAGCAGTTCTTC. This translates into CASSGAGTYGSYNEQFF.

The chain joins TRBV13 to TRBJ2-1; 7 bases match TRBD2. V gave up 3 bases and J gave up 5 bases; unmatched junction bases: 7. Per germline, CDR1 PRHDT and CDR2 FYEKMQ (reference sequence). CDR3 length: 15 amino acids. The CDR3 DNA is TGTGCCAGCAGCTTTTCCCCTAGCGGAAACAATGAGCAGTTCTTC. Protein: CASSFSPSGNNEQFF.

The J gene is TRBJ2-5, the V gene TRBV21-1. TRBV21-1 is a listed pseudogene. CDR3 length: 16 amino acids. CDR3 nucleotide sequence: TGTGCCAGCAGCTTAAAGGAGGGGGAACTCCAAGAGACCCAGTACTTC. Translating gives CASSLKEGELQETQYF.

The chain recombines TRBV28 with TRBJ1-2; D gene ambiguous. Trimming shortened V by 8 bases and J by 1 base, and 14 bases separated the two germline ends. CDR1 is MDHEN, CDR2 SYDVKM, per germline. There are 14 residues in the CDR3. Here the CDR3 reads CASQIGSGNYGYTF. CDR3 sequence (DNA): TGTGCCAGCCAAATTGGCTCCGGTAACTATGGCTACACCTTC.

The gene calls are TRBV19 and TRBJ1-5; the D gene is possibly TRBD1 (5 bases). The ends were cut back, 6 bases at V and 6 bases at J, with 15 bases in the middle. This CDR3 comprises 14 residues. Germline values: CDR1 LNHDA, CDR2 SQIVND (reference sequence). This CDR3 reads CASRGDGRGQPQHF. The CDR3 region has the DNA TGTGCCAGTAGGGGGGACGGGAGAGGTCAGCCCCAGCATTTT.

The chain recombines TRBV6-5 with TRBJ1-5, with D unclear. This CDR3 comprises 13 residues. The germline V and J ends were trimmed by 2 bases and 6 bases, with 8 bases remaining between them. Germline loops: CDR1 MNHEY, CDR2 SVGAGI. The CDR3 DNA is TGTGCCAGCAGTTACGTGATAGGTCAGCCCCAGCATTTT. Translated, it gives CASSYVIGQPQHF.

This chain connects TRBV13 to TRBJ2-7; 7 bases line up with TRBD2. With V trimmed by 6 bases and J by 2 bases, 4 bases remained unmatched. Germline V gene sequence: CDR1 PRHDT, CDR2 FYEKMQ (reference sequence). The CDR3 length is 13 residues. CDR3 bases: TGTGCCAGCAGTCACGGACTAGCCTACGAGCAGTACTTC. Its protein is CASSHGLAYEQYF.

There are a few counts of this clone. The V call is TRBV7-9, the J call TRBJ1-3; perhaps TRBD1 as D (6 bases). Deletions cut 1 base from V and 4 bases from J, with 11 bases between. The CDR3 is 15 amino acids. The germline V gene encodes CDR1 SEHNR and CDR2 FQNEAQ (reference sequence). CDR3 in amino acids: CASSLVQGTGNTIYF. CDR3 bases: TGTGCCAGCAGCTTAGTGCAGGGGACCGGAAACACCATATATTTT.

The chain links TRBV2 to TRBJ2-7; 7 bases agree with TRBD1. The CDR3 length is 13 residues. Germline V gene lookup returns CDR1 SNHLY and CDR2 FYNNEI. The V gene end was trimmed by 10 bases and the J gene end by 0 bases; junction bases not matched to a gene: 6. The CDR3 sequence is CATGQASSYEQYF. The CDR3 coding sequence is TGTGCCACCGGACAGGCCAGCTCCTACGAGCAGTACTTC.

This chain links TRBV4-1 with TRBJ2-5; weak D call: TRBD1 (5 bases). The ends were cut back, 0 bases at V and 2 bases at J, with 16 bases in the middle. This CDR3 is built from 17 residues. Germline-derived CDR1 and CDR2 are MGHRA and YSYEKL. DNA for the CDR3: TGCGCCAGCAGCCAAGATGTAGTGGGGCGCATTCAAGAGACCCAGTACTTC. Its translation: CASSQDVVGRIQETQYF.

For the CDR3, the DNA is TGTGCCAGCAGCTCGAGACTCAGGGGAGATCAGCCCCAGCATTTT. This gives the protein CASSSRLRGDQPQHF. The chain couples TRBV13 to TRBJ1-5, with D tentatively TRBD1 (6 bases). CDR3 length: 15 residues. Trimming took 4 bases from V and 5 from J, leaving 15 bases between them. Germline V gene data show CDR1 as PRHDT and CDR2 as FYEKMQ (reference sequence).

V is TRBV7-2 and J is TRBJ1-3; maybe TRBD1 (6 bases). Trimming took 5 bases from V and 4 from J, leaving 15 bases between them. Germline CDR1 and CDR2: SGHTA and FQGNSA. The CDR3 contains 15 residues. CDR3 region: CASSPQGLGGNTIYF. DNA for the CDR3: TGTGCCAGCAGCCCTCAGGGGTTGGGAGGAAACACCATATATTTT.

The chain combines TRBV6-6 with TRBJ1-4, with TRBD1 matching 9 bases. This CDR3 has 14 residues. Trimming at V came to 5 bases and at J to 5 bases, leaving 3 bases not matched to a gene. The germline V gene encodes CDR1 MNHNY and CDR2 SVGAGI (reference sequence). In DNA, the CDR3 is TGTGCCAGCAGTAGTGACAGGGGGAATGAAAAACTGTTTTTT. Residues: CASSSDRGNEKLFF.

The genes are TRBV5-5 and TRBJ2-2; the D is unclear. V was clipped by 4 bases and J by 5 bases, with 15 bases between them. Germline lookup yields CDR1 SGHKS and CDR2 YYEKEE (reference sequence). The CDR3 has 15 amino acids. The CDR3 sequence: CASSPTLGRTGELFF. CDR3 in DNA: TGTGCCAGCAGCCCCACCCTGGGTAGGACCGGGGAGCTGTTTTTT. The full variable domain, rest sourced from reference TRBV5-5 and TRBJ2-2, is DAGVTQSPTHLIKTRGQQVTLRCSPISGHKSVSWYQQVLGQGPQFIFQYYEKEERGRGNFPDRFSARQFPNYSSELNVNALLLGDSALYLCASSPTLGRTGELFFGEGSRLTVL.